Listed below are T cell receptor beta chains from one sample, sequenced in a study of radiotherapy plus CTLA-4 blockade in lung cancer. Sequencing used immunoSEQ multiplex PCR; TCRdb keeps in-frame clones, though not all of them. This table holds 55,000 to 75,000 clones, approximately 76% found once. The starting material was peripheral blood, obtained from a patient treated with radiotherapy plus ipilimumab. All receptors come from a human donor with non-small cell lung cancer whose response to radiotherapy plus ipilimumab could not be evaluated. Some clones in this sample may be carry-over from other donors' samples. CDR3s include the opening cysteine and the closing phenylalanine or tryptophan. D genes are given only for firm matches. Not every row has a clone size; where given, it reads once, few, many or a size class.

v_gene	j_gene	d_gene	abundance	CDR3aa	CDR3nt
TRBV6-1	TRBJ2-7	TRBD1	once	CASSEAGQQYEQYF	TGTGCCAGCAGTGAAGCGGGACAGCAATACGAGCAGTACTTC
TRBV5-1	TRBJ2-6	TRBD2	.	CASSLGFAGGPGANVLTF	TGCGCCAGCAGCTTGGGGTTTGCGGGGGGGCCTGGGGCCAACGTCCTGACTTTC
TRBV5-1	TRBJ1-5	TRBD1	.	CASSFGQEGQPQHF	TGCGCCAGCAGCTTCGGACAGGAGGGACAGCCCCAGCATTTT
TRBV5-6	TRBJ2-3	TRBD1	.	CASSPGGRTDTQYF	TGTGCCAGCAGCCCAGGGGGCCGCACAGATACGCAGTATTTT
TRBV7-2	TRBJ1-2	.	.	CASSLRQGFNGYTF	TGTGCCAGCAGCTTAAGGCAGGGTTTTAATGGCTACACCTTC
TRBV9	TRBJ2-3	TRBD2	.	CASSLRASGGTDTQYF	TGTGCCAGCAGCCTCCGGGCTAGCGGGGGCACAGATACGCAGTATTTT
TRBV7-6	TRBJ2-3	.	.	CASSLRTDHATDTQYF	TGTGCCAGCAGCTTAAGGACAGACCACGCCACAGATACGCAGTATTTT
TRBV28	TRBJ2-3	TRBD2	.	CATCRGVADTQYF	TGTGCCACCTGTCGGGGGGTAGCAGATACGCAGTATTTT
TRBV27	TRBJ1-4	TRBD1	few	CASRDGQDNEKLFF	TGTGCCAGCAGGGACGGACAGGATAATGAAAAACTGTTTTTT
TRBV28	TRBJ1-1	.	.	CASRLPGHGSNTEAFF	TGTGCCAGCAGGTTACCCGGACACGGATCAAACACTGAAGCTTTCTTT
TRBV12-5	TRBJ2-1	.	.	CASASLNEQFF	TGTGCTAGTGCCTCCCTTAATGAGCAGTTCTTC
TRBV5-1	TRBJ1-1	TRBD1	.	CASSFSTSGGTEAFF	TGCGCCAGCAGCTTCTCAACGTCAGGGGGCACTGAAGCTTTCTTT
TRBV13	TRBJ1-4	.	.	CASSLLGGTNEKLFF	TGTGCCAGCAGCTTATTAGGGGGAACTAATGAAAAACTGTTTTTT
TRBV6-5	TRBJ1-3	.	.	CASSYLNRAGNTIYF	TGTGCCAGCAGTTACTTGAACAGGGCTGGAAACACCATATATTTT
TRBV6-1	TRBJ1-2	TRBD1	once	CASSETPDRGYGYTF	TGTGCCAGCAGTGAAACGCCCGACAGGGGCTATGGCTACACCTTC
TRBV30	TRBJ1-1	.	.	CAWDSLPGGAFF	TGTGCCTGGGACAGCCTCCCGGGGGGGGCTTTCTTT
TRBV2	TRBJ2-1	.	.	CASSVDEQFF	TGTGCCAGCAGTGTCGATGAGCAGTTCTTC
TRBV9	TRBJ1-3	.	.	CASSTQGSGNTIYF	TGTGCCAGCAGCACCCAGGGCTCTGGAAACACCATATATTTT